Sequencing of this TCR beta chain was carried out in a study of T cells in localized non-small cell lung cancer. Study findings and constraints: Appearing in adjacent lung were a median approximately 50 of the top 100 tumor clones. Sequencing, confined to only one tumor region, leaves heterogeneity possible. Adjacent uninvolved lung had the highest clonality, suggesting focused antigen responses.

Germline values: CDR1 MDHEN, CDR2 SYDVKM. The V gene lost 6 bases and the J gene lost 16 bases, with 22 bases spanning the gap. CDR3 size: 13 residues. Sequencing used immunoSEQ multiplex PCR; TCRdb keeps in-frame clones, though not all of them. The data show 25,000 to 30,000 clones, about 90% seen once. Remarks on this clone: Its antigen is as yet unknown.

This receptor was identified in a woman aged 18 to 49 with stage I lung adenocarcinoma. The sequenced sample was peripheral blood, obtained before any cancer treatment. The gene calls are TRBV28 and TRBJ2-1, with D possibly matching TRBD2 (6 bases). The CDR3: CASRMPGRRGDFF. In DNA form, the CDR3 reads TGTGCCAGCAGGATGCCGGGGAGGAGGGGTGATTTCTTC.